One sample yielded the 3 T cell receptor beta chains listed below, sequenced in a study of blood T cell repertoires in COVID-19. The data were produced by immunoSEQ multiplex PCR, yet TCRdb's version contains in-frame clones alone and is incomplete. The sample carries 200,000 to 300,000 clones, about four fifths recorded once. The sequenced material came from peripheral blood. These receptors were collected from a woman between 18 and 30 years old with acute or convalescent COVID-19.

The rearrangement links TRBV19 to TRBJ1-3, with TRBD1 as a possible D gene (5 bases). V lost 7 bases and J lost 0, with 10 bases in between. Looked up from germline, CDR1 is LNHDA and CDR2 is SQIVND (reference sequence). This CDR3 is 14 amino acids long. The CDR3 spells CASKEGYSGNTIYF. CDR3 sequence (DNA): TGTGCCAGTAAGGAGGGGTACTCTGGAAACACCATATATTTT.

The chain recombines TRBV3-1 (or the pseudogene TRBV3-2) with TRBJ1-6; 9 bases fit TRBD1. The length of the CDR3 is 17 residues. The germline gives CDR1 LGHDT, CDR2 YNNKEL (reference sequence). J gave up 6 bases and V 0 bases, and 6 bases lay outside the gene matches. CDR3 sequence (DNA): TGTGCCAGCAGCCAAGAGCGGGACAGGGCGGTTAATTCACCCCTCCACTTT. Translating gives CASSQERDRAVNSPLHF.

V gene TRBV24-1 combines with J gene TRBJ2-3; the D gene is possibly TRBD2 (5 bases). V lost 4 bases and J 7 bases, leaving 17 bases between the germline ends. The CDR3 covers 15 residues. CDR1 and CDR2 from the germline V gene are KGHDR and SFDVKD. For the CDR3, the DNA is TGTGCCACCAGTGAGAGCGGACCGGAGAAGAATACGCAGTATTTT. It yields the protein CATSESGPEKNTQYF.